What follows describes a single TCR beta chain. The sample originates from a study of blood T cell repertoires in COVID-19. Background on the study: PBMCs, B-cell-depleted T cells, or T cells were the source of the cDNA or gDNA that made up the material.

Germline-derived CDR1 and CDR2 are MGHDK and SYGVNS. This CDR3 comprises 13 residues. Trimming removed 3 bases at V and 10 bases at J, with 13 bases between. A PCR-confirmed or clinician-diagnosed COVID-19 case had contacted exposed participants within 2 weeks of entry. Study processing details: It was from reference gene primer amplification that nucleated cell counts were estimated. The data were produced by immunoSEQ multiplex PCR, yet TCRdb's version contains in-frame clones alone and is incomplete. V, J and clone size derive from that table, while D and trimming were established from the DNA sequence. Seen here are 300,000 to 350,000 clones, more than 90% observed once, and the top ten hold about 4.2%.

The V gene is TRBV25-1, the J gene TRBJ1-3; D unclear. Sequencing input: PBMCs or T cells enriched from blood (not recorded which). This TCR was recovered from a woman aged 25 to 45 who had been exposed to COVID-19. The CDR3 DNA reads TGTGCCAGCAGTGACCCCTCGTTCCCTACCATATATTTT. Translation gives CASSDPSFPTIYF.